These 8 T cell receptor beta chains share one sample of origin, sequenced in a study of shared clonotypes between healthy human individuals. The assay was immunoSEQ multiplex PCR, and TCRdb's table has in-frame clones only and misses some. This table has 2 million to 2.5 million clones, just over 90% appearing once. Sequencing used naive CD4+ T cells from PBMCs. Specified subset: CD45RA+ positively selected. Receptors originate from a man aged 18 to 29 in good health. Some clones in this sample may be carry-over from other donors' samples.

The V gene is TRBV18, the J gene TRBJ2-7; 10 bases match TRBD2. With 2 bases clipped from V and 10 bases from J, the junction kept 8 bases outside the gene matches. The germline V gene has CDR1 KGHSH and CDR2 LQKENI. The CDR3 consists of 14 residues. The CDR3 loop is CASSPSGRALEQYF. In DNA, the CDR3 is TGTGCCAGCTCACCAAGCGGGAGGGCCTTGGAACAGTACTTC.

V is TRBV7-2 and J is TRBJ2-5; D might be TRBD2 (5 bases). Germline V gene data show CDR1 as SGHTA and CDR2 as FQGNSA. Trimming removed 2 bases at V and 1 base at J, with 8 bases between. The length of the CDR3 is 14 residues. The DNA of the CDR3 is TGTGCCAGCAGCTTACAGCGGAGCCAAGAGACCCAGTACTTC. Residues: CASSLQRSQETQYF. Full variable domain (missing parts from reference TRBV7-2 and TRBJ2-5): GAGVSQSPSNKVTEKGKDVELRCDPISGHTALYWYRQSLGQGLEFLIYFQGNSAPDKSGLPSDRFSAERTGGSVSTLTIQRTQQEDSAVYLCASSLQRSQETQYFGPGTRLLVL.

This chain connects TRBV5-1 to TRBJ2-3; TRBD1 aligns across 7 bases. Germline trimming cut 0 bases from V and 2 bases from J; bases unmatched to any gene: 6. CDR1 SGHRS and CDR2 YFSETQ come from the germline V gene. The CDR3 length is 16 residues. The CDR3 sequence is CASSLAGQRDTDTQYF. The CDR3 DNA sequence: TGCGCCAGCAGCTTGGCGGGACAGCGAGACACAGATACGCAGTATTTT.

V is TRBV20-1 and J is TRBJ2-3; D unresolved. The V gene's germline CDR1 is DFQATT and CDR2 SNEGSKA (reference sequence). Trimming removed 6 bases from V and 4 bases from J, with 8 bases in between. The CDR3 contains 11 residues. The DNA of the CDR3 is TGCAGTGCCATAGTAGCAGATACGCAGTATTTT. Amino acids: CSAIVADTQYF.

V and J are TRBV7-3 and TRBJ2-2, with D possibly matching TRBD2 (5 bases). The germline CDR1 and CDR2 sequences are SGHTA and FQGTGA. This CDR3 spans 16 amino acids. The V gene lost 4 bases and the J gene lost 1 base, with 13 bases spanning the gap. The CDR3 loop reads CASSSQRVENTGELFF. As DNA, the CDR3 is TGTGCCAGCAGCTCCCAGAGGGTAGAGAACACCGGGGAGCTGTTTTTT. The full variable domain, in which reference TRBV7-3 and TRBJ2-2 provide the parts outside the CDR3, is GAGVSQTPSNKVTEKGKYVELRCDPISGHTALYWYRQSLGQGPEFLIYFQGTGAADDSGLPNDRFFAVRPEGSVSTLKIQRTERGDSAVYLCASSSQRVENTGELFFGEGSRLTVL.

With respect to this clone: Different DNA sequences within this sample yield the same CDR3. The chain recombines TRBV6-5 with TRBJ1-1; 9 nucleotides match TRBD1. The CDR3 covers 13 residues. Germline CDR1 is MNHEY and CDR2 is SVGAGI. Unmatched junction bases numbered 4, after V lost 6 bases and J lost 5 bases. CDR3 residues: CASRDRGGTEAFF. For the CDR3, the DNA is TGTGCCAGCAGGGACAGGGGAGGAACTGAAGCTTTCTTT.

The chain is built from TRBV15 and TRBJ2-3; D is undetermined. The CDR3 runs to 15 residues. Germline CDR1 reads LNHNV; CDR2 reads YYDKDF (reference sequence). V lost 0 bases and J 4 bases, leaving 11 bases between the germline ends. CDR3 residues: CATSRDRLDPDTQYF. The CDR3 DNA sequence: TGTGCCACCAGCAGAGATAGGCTAGACCCAGATACGCAGTATTTT.

This clone was seen a single time. This rearrangement joins TRBV2 to TRBJ2-1, with D perhaps given as TRBD1 or TRBD2 (5 bases each). Germline CDR1 and CDR2: SNHLY and FYNNEI. This CDR3 spans 15 amino acids. V was cut by 1 base and J by 8 bases, with 15 bases left in between. The CDR3 coding sequence is TGTGCCAGCAGTGAAGTGGGACGGCAAGTCGATGAGCAGTTCTTC. It codes for CASSEVGRQVDEQFF.